The 25 T cell receptor beta chains reported below all come from one sample, sequenced in a study of shared clonotypes between healthy human individuals. Only in-frame clones appear in the TCRdb table, and some are missing; sequencing was by immunoSEQ multiplex PCR. The sample includes roughly 1 million clones, around 82% seen only once; the top ten take 0.5% to 0.6%. Sequencing was carried out using memory CD4+ T cells from PBMCs. Subset: CD45RA-negative fraction. The receptors come from a man between 18 and 35 years old in good health. Some clones in this sample may be carry-over from other donors' samples.

The rearrangement uses TRBV27 and TRBJ2-1; no clear D gene. Germline V CDR1 and CDR2: MNHEY, SMNVEV (reference sequence). The CDR3 spans 16 residues. The V end lost 8 bases, the J end lost 0 bases, and 17 bases lay between the germline ends. CDR3 region: CASGKTMVSSYNEQFF. The CDR3 nucleotides read TGTGCCAGCGGAAAAACTATGGTTAGCTCCTACAATGAGCAGTTCTTC.

This clone was observed a few times. This chain connects TRBV30 to TRBJ1-1; D call uncertain. Trimming pared 3 bases from V and 4 bases from J, leaving 12 bases between. The CDR3 is made up of 13 amino acids. Germline CDR1 and CDR2: GTSNPN and SVGIG (reference sequence). CDR3 sequence reads: CAWSLAKFTEAFF. The CDR3 coding sequence is TGTGCCTGGAGCCTCGCGAAGTTCACTGAAGCTTTCTTT. Together with reference TRBV30 and TRBJ1-1, the CDR3 gives the full variable domain: SQTIHQWPATLVQPVGSPLSLECTVEGTSNPNLYWYRQAAGRGLQLLFYSVGIGQISSEVPQNLSASRPQDRQFILSSKKLLLSDSGFYLCAWSLAKFTEAFFGQGTRLTVV.

The V call is TRBV19, the J call TRBJ1-4; TRBD1 might be the D (6 bases). Trimming took off 7 bases at V and 7 bases at J, with 16 bases between the two ends. The germline V gene encodes CDR1 LNHDA and CDR2 SQIVND (reference sequence). The CDR3 is 14 residues long. CDR3 in amino acids: CASIPRGGGEKLFF. Here the CDR3 DNA reads TGTGCCAGTATCCCTCGGGGGGGCGGTGAAAAACTGTTTTTT.

Notes on this clone: Other DNA sequences in this specimen translate into the identical CDR3. The gene calls are TRBV28 and TRBJ2-3; D might be TRBD2 (6 bases). The length of the CDR3 is 15 residues. Looked up from germline, CDR1 is MDHEN and CDR2 is SYDVKM. V gave up 1 base and J gave up 3 bases, with 11 bases separating them. This CDR3 reads CASSLYGSGTDTQYF. CDR3 DNA: TGTGCCAGCAGTTTATACGGGAGTGGGACAGATACGCAGTATTTT.

The V call is TRBV28, the J call TRBJ2-4; 7 bases match TRBD2. The CDR3 extends over 15 amino acids. Germline V gene sequence: CDR1 MDHEN, CDR2 SYDVKM. J lost 1 base, V lost 5 bases, and 5 bases had no gene match. CDR3 in DNA: TGTGCCAGCAGTGGTGGGGGGGATGCCAAAAACATTCAGTACTTC. Its translation: CASSGGGDAKNIQYF.

This clone came up a few times. This chain uses TRBV4-1 with TRBJ2-3; 8 bases fit TRBD2. The germline V gene has CDR1 MGHRA and CDR2 YSYEKL. With 6 bases clipped from V and 4 bases from J, the junction kept 6 bases outside the gene matches. The CDR3 spans 14 residues. CDR3 DNA sequence: TGCGCCAGCAGAGAGCGGGAGAGGGCAGATACGCAGTATTTT. Its protein is CASRERERADTQYF.

The V gene is TRBV10-3, the J gene TRBJ2-1; D remains ambiguous. CDR3 length: 12 amino acids. CDR1 ENHRY and CDR2 SYGVKD come from the germline V gene. V was pared by 6 bases and J by 15 bases, with 18 bases between. Here the CDR3 reads CAISPSGFKGFF. The CDR3 DNA reads as TGTGCCATCAGCCCGTCAGGTTTCAAGGGGTTCTTC.

The chain is built from TRBV27 and TRBJ2-2, with TRBD2 matching over 10 bases. With 3 bases clipped from V and 5 bases from J, the junction kept 12 bases outside the gene matches. The germline CDR1 and CDR2 sequences are MNHEY and SMNVEV (reference sequence). The CDR3 length is 18 residues. The CDR3 loop is CASSFSSGSGRFTGELFF. The CDR3 nucleotides are TGTGCCAGCAGTTTCTCTTCTGGTAGCGGGAGGTTTACCGGGGAGCTGTTTTTT.

This clone turned up a few times. The chain has TRBV6-5 and TRBJ1-5, with D possibly TRBD1 on 5 matching bases. This CDR3 region has 12 residues. Germline-derived CDR1 and CDR2 are MNHEY and SVGAGI. Deletions cut 5 bases from V and 12 bases from J, with 14 bases between. In nucleotides, the CDR3 is TGTGCCAGCAGTCGACAGTTAGGGCGCCAGCATTTT. It yields the protein CASSRQLGRQHF.

This clone showed up just once. The gene calls are TRBV5-1 and TRBJ2-5; weak D call: TRBD2 (5 bases). The CDR3 covers 15 residues. Germline V gene sequence: CDR1 SGHRS, CDR2 YFSETQ. With 4 bases removed from V and 1 base from J, the gap between germline ends came to 14 bases. The CDR3 here is CASSRGIGRQETQYF. The CDR3 DNA reads as TGCGCCAGCAGCCGAGGGATCGGTCGCCAAGAGACCCAGTACTTC. Supplemented by reference TRBV5-1 and TRBJ2-5, the full variable domain reads KAGVTQTPRYLIKTRGQQVTLSCSPISGHRSVSWYQQTPGQGLQFLFEYFSETQRNKGNFPGRFSGRQFSNSRSEMNVSTLELGDSALYLCASSRGIGRQETQYFGPGTRLLVL.

The genes are TRBV5-1 and TRBJ2-3; D is unresolved. V was clipped by 7 bases and J by 2 bases, with 17 bases between them. Germline V gene lookup returns CDR1 SGHRS and CDR2 YFSETQ. CDR3 length: 15 amino acids. CDR3 nucleotides: TGCGCCAGCTCAGTGGGCCGATCAAACACAGATACGCAGTATTTT. Amino acids: CASSVGRSNTDTQYF. Drawing the rest from reference TRBV5-1 and TRBJ2-3, the complete variable domain is KAGVTQTPRYLIKTRGQQVTLSCSPISGHRSVSWYQQTPGQGLQFLFEYFSETQRNKGNFPGRFSGRQFSNSRSEMNVSTLELGDSALYLCASSVGRSNTDTQYFGPGTRLTVL.

This sequence joins TRBV6-1 and TRBJ2-3; D ambiguous. The CDR3 has 16 residues. V was pared by 4 bases and J by 6 bases, with 20 bases between. Per germline, CDR1 MNHNS and CDR2 SASEGT. CDR3 residues: CASSGFRAQQWDTQYF. The CDR3 DNA follows: TGTGCCAGCAGTGGCTTCCGGGCCCAGCAGTGGGATACGCAGTATTTT.

The rearrangement uses TRBV18 and TRBJ1-1; 10 nucleotides agree with TRBD1. Germline V gene lookup returns CDR1 KGHSH and CDR2 LQKENI. The V segment lost 0 bases and the J segment 7 bases; nucleotides outside the gene matches: 5. This CDR3 region has 15 residues. CDR3 residues: CASSPPGGQGDEAFF. The DNA for the CDR3 is TGTGCCAGCTCACCACCGGGAGGACAGGGGGATGAAGCTTTCTTT.

This clone was observed a single time. CDR3 sequence reads: CASSLRLSSGSYGQFF. The CDR3 DNA sequence: TGTGCCAGCAGCTTAAGGCTCTCTAGCGGGAGTTATGGGCAGTTCTTC. The rearrangement links TRBV7-3 to TRBJ2-1; 10 nucleotides match TRBD2. V was clipped by 1 base and J by 12 bases; unmatched bases: 12. This CDR3 has 16 residues. CDR1 is SGHTA and CDR2 is FQGTGA in the germline V gene.

V is TRBV11-2 and J is TRBJ2-1, with a possible D match to TRBD2 (6 bases). Trimming took off 5 bases at V and 4 bases at J, with 12 bases between the two ends. Germline V gives CDR1 SGHAT, CDR2 FQNNGV. The CDR3 sequence is 14 residues long. In DNA, the CDR3 is TGTGCCAGCAGCCGGGAGAGGGTTTACAATGAGCAGTTCTTC. This translates into CASSRERVYNEQFF.

The J gene is TRBJ1-4, the V gene TRBV21-1; TRBD1 is the table's D call, not checked against the DNA. TRBV21-1 is a listed pseudogene. The CDR3 sequence is 15 residues long. CDR3 amino acids: CASSDRDRGNEKLFF. As DNA, the CDR3 is TGTGCCAGCAGCGACCGGGACAGAGGTAATGAAAAACTGTTTTTT.

V gene TRBV5-4 combines with J gene TRBJ2-5; a weak D match, TRBD1 (5 bases). V lost 6 bases and J 5 bases, leaving 20 bases between the germline ends. In germline, CDR1 is SGHNT, CDR2 YYREEE (reference sequence). The CDR3 is made up of 15 amino acids. This CDR3 reads CASTNLGALSETQYF. The CDR3 nucleotides read TGTGCCAGCACCAACTTAGGGGCGTTGTCTGAGACCCAGTACTTC.

This chain uses TRBV7-9 with TRBJ2-2; TRBD1 might be the D (5 bases). Trimming took 6 bases from V and 0 from J, leaving 17 bases between them. Germline loops: CDR1 SEHNR, CDR2 FQNEAQ (reference sequence). This CDR3 has 17 amino acids. CDR3 residues: CASSLTAGATNTGELFF. CDR3 coding DNA: TGTGCCAGCAGTCTTACAGCTGGGGCGACGAACACCGGGGAGCTGTTTTTT.

The V call is TRBV11-2, the J call TRBJ2-3; D might be TRBD1 (6 bases). The length of the CDR3 is 15 residues. The V gene's germline CDR1 is SGHAT and CDR2 FQNNGV. V lost 3 bases to trimming and J lost 2 bases, with 12 bases between them. The CDR3 reads CASSFTQGSTDTQYF. The CDR3 coding sequence is TGTGCCAGCAGCTTCACGCAGGGGTCCACAGATACGCAGTATTTT.

Notes on this clone: The same CDR3 is also encoded by other DNA sequences in this sample. V usage is TRBV29-1 and J usage is TRBJ1-5; the match to TRBD1 covers 11 bases. This CDR3 comprises 13 residues. The V gene end was trimmed by 6 bases and the J gene end by 4 bases; junction bases not matched to a gene: 2. CDR1 SQVTM and CDR2 ANQGSEA come from the germline V gene. The CDR3: CSVGDRGNQPQHF. The CDR3 DNA is TGCAGCGTGGGGGACAGGGGGAATCAGCCCCAGCATTTT.

V usage is TRBV19 and J usage is TRBJ2-1; D gene ambiguous. There are 13 residues in the CDR3. The V and J ends lost 3 bases and 7 bases respectively, with 10 bases between them. From germline, CDR1 is LNHDA and CDR2 SQIVND (reference sequence). DNA for the CDR3: TGTGCCAGTAGTATTAACGCACCGAATGAGCAGTTCTTC. It yields the protein CASSINAPNEQFF.

The V gene is TRBV5-4, the J gene TRBJ2-6; 7 bases are a match to TRBD1. The CDR3 is 15 residues long. Germline V lookup: CDR1 SGHNT, CDR2 YYREEE (reference sequence). V shed 7 bases, J shed 4 bases, and the junction held 8 bases outside the gene matches. The CDR3 spells CASHTGVVGANVLTF. DNA for the CDR3: TGTGCCAGCCATACAGGGGTGGTCGGGGCCAACGTCCTGACTTTC.

The chain combines TRBV28 with TRBJ1-1; no definite D call. This CDR3 region has 18 residues. CDR1 and CDR2 (germline): MDHEN, SYDVKM. The germline V and J ends were trimmed by 1 base and 0 bases, with 18 bases remaining between them. This CDR3 is CASSLSRNREGLNTEAFF. DNA of the CDR3: TGTGCCAGCAGTTTATCCCGGAACCGGGAGGGTTTGAACACTGAAGCTTTCTTT.

In this sample, this clone turned up a few times. This chain uses TRBV7-2 with TRBJ2-7; D unresolved. V was cut by 7 bases and J by 3 bases, with 13 bases left in between. Per the germline V gene, CDR1 is SGHTA and CDR2 is FQGNSA. There are 13 residues in the CDR3. The CDR3 protein is CASTLSGGYEQYF. DNA of the CDR3: TGTGCCAGCACCCTTAGTGGCGGCTACGAGCAGTACTTC.

The chain uses TRBV2 and TRBJ1-2; 12 bases are a match to TRBD1. CDR1 is SNHLY and CDR2 is FYNNEI in the germline V gene. V lost 5 bases, J lost 3 bases, and 7 bases stayed unmatched. The CDR3 runs to 16 residues. The CDR3, as DNA: TGTGCCAGCAGTCCGGGACAGGGGGCGCGTGACTATGGCTACACCTTC. Protein: CASSPGQGARDYGYTF.